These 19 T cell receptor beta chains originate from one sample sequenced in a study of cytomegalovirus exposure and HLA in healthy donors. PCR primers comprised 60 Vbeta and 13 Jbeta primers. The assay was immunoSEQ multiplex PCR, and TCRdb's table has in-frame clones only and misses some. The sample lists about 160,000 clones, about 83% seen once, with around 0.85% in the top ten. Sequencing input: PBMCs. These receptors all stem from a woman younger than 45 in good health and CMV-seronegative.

Written as DNA, the CDR3 is TGTGCCAGTCAATACACAGGGAACTATGGCTACACCTTC. This codes for CASQYTGNYGYTF. This chain connects TRBV19 to TRBJ1-2, with D tentatively TRBD1 (6 bases). There are 13 residues in the CDR3. Germline loops: CDR1 LNHDA, CDR2 SQIVND (reference sequence). Trimming shortened V by 8 bases and J by 2 bases, and 12 bases separated the two germline ends. Combining the CDR3 with reference TRBV19 and TRBJ1-2 gives the whole variable domain DGGITQSPKYLFRKEGQNVTLSCEQNLNHDAMYWYRQDPGQGLRLIYYSQIVNDFQKGDIAEGYSVSREKKESFPLTVTSAQKNPTAFYLCASQYTGNYGYTFGSGTRLTVV.

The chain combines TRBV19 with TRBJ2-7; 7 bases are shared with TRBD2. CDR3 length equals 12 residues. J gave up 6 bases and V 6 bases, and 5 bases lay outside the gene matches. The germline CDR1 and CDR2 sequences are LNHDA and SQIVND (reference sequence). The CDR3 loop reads CASSVREGEQYF. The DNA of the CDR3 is TGTGCCAGTAGCGTCAGGGAGGGCGAGCAGTACTTC.

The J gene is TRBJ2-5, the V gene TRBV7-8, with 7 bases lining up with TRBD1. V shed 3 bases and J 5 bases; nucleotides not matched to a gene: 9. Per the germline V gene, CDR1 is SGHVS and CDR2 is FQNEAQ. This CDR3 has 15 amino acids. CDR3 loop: CASSFVQGNLETQYF. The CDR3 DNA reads TGTGCCAGCAGCTTCGTACAGGGGAATTTGGAGACCCAGTACTTC.

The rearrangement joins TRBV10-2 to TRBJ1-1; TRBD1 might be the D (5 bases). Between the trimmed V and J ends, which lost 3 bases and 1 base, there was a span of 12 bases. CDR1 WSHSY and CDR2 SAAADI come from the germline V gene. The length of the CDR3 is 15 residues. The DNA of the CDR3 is TGCGCCAGCAGTGATAGGGGAGGGCGGAACACTGAAGCTTTCTTT. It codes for CASSDRGGRNTEAFF.

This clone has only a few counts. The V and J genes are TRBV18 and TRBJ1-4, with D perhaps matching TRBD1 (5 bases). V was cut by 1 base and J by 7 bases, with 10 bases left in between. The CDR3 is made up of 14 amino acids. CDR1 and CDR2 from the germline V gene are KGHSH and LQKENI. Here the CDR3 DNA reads TGTGCCAGCTCACCACTGGGGCTTGGTGAAAAACTGTTTTTT. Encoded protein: CASSPLGLGEKLFF.

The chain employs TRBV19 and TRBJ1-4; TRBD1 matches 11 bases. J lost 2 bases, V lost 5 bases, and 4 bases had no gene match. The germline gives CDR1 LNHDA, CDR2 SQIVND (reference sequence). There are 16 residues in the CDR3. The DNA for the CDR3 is TGTGCCAGTAGTCTGGACAGGGGGCGGACTAATGAAAAACTGTTTTTT. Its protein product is CASSLDRGRTNEKLFF.

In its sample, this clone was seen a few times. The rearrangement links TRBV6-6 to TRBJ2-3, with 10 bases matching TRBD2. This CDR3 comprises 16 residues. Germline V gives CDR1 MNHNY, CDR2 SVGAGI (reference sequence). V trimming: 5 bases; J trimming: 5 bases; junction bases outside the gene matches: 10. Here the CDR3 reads CASSGKRGGIVDTQYF. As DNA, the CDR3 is TGTGCCAGCAGTGGAAAGCGGGGGGGCATAGTAGATACGCAGTATTTT.

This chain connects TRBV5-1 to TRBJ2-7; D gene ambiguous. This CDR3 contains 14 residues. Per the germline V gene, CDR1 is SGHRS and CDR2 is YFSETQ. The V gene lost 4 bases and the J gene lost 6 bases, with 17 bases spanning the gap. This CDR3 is CASSPSFGISEQYF. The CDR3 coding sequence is TGCGCCAGCAGCCCCAGTTTTGGCATCTCCGAGCAGTACTTC.

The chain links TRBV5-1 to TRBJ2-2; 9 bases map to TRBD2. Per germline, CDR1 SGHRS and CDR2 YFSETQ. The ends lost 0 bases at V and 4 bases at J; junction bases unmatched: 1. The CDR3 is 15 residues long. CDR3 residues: CASSLAAGGTGELFF. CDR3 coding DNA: TGCGCCAGCAGCTTGGCAGCGGGGGGCACCGGGGAGCTGTTTTTT.

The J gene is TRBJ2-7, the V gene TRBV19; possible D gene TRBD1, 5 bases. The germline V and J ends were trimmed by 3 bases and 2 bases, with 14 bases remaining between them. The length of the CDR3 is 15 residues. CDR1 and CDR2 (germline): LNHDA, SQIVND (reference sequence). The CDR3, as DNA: TGTGCCAGTAGTATCCCCAAGGGCAGGGCCTACGAGCAGTACTTC. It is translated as CASSIPKGRAYEQYF.

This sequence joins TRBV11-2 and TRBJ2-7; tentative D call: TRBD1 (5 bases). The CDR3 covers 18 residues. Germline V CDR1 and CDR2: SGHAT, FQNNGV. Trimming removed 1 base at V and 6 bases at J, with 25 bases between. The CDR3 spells CASSLVGGPRVTLVEQYF. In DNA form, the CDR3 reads TGTGCCAGCAGCTTAGTAGGTGGCCCCAGGGTCACGCTGGTCGAGCAGTACTTC.

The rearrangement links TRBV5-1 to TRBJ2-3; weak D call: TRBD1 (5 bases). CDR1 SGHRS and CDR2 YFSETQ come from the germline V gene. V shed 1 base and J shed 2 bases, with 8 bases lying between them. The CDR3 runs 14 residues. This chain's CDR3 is CASSLQGATDTQYF. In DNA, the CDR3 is TGCGCCAGCAGCTTGCAGGGCGCCACAGATACGCAGTATTTT.

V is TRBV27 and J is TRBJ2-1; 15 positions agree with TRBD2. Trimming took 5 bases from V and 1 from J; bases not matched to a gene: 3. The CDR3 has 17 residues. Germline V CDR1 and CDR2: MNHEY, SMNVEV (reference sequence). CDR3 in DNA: TGTGCCAGCAGTCCCGGGACTAGCGGGAGGTCCTACAATGAGCAGTTCTTC. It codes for CASSPGTSGRSYNEQFF.

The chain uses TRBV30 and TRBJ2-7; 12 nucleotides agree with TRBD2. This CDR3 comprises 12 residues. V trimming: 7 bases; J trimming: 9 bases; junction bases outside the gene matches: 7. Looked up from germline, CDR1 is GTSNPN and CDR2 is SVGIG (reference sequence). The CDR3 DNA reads TGTGCCTCTCGAGGACTAGCGGGACGGCAGTACTTC. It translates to CASRGLAGRQYF.

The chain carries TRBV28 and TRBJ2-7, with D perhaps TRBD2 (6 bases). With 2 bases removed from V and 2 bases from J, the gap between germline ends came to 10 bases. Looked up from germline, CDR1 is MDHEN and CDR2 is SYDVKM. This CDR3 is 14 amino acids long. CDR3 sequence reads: CASSLEGLPYEQYF. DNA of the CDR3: TGTGCCAGCAGTTTAGAGGGACTGCCCTACGAGCAGTACTTC.

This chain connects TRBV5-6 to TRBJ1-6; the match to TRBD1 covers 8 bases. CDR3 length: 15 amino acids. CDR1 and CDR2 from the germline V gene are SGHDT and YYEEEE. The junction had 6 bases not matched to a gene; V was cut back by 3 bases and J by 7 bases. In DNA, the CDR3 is TGTGCCAGCAGCTACACCGGACAGGGCAATTCACCCCTCCACTTT. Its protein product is CASSYTGQGNSPLHF.

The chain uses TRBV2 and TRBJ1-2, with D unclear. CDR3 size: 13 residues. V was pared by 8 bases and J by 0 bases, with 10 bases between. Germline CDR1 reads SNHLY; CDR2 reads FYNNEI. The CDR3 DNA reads TGTGCCAGCGGACTGTTAGCTAACTATGGCTACACCTTC. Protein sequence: CASGLLANYGYTF.

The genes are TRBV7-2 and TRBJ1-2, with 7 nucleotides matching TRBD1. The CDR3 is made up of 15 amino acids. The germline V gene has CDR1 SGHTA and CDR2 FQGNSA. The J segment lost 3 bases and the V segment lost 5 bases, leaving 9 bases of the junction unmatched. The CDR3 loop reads CASSRIPGTDYGYTF. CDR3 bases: TGTGCCAGCAGCCGCATTCCCGGGACAGACTATGGCTACACCTTC.

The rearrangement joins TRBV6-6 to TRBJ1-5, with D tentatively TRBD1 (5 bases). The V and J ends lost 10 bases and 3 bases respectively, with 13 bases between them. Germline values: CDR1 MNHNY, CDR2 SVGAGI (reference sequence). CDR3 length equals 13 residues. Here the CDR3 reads CAIRKGNNQPQHF. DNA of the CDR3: TGTGCCATACGGAAGGGGAACAATCAGCCCCAGCATTTT.